Each of the 3 T cell receptor beta chains below was sequenced from the same sample in a study of T cells in Graves' hyperthyroidism and ophthalmopathy. RNA transcripts yielded amplified TCR beta CDR3 regions. The TCR CDR3 first-round RT-PCR relied on the HTBI primer set. Each CDR3 protein is one row after TCRdb ran MiXCR on the multiplex PCR reads. The sample holds around 580,000 distinct CDR3 sequences, 16% seen once. The specimen sequenced was blood. Receptors originate from a woman in her late teens or twenties with Graves' hyperthyroidism.

This clonotype was picked up a small number of times. The J gene is TRBJ2-7, the V gene TRBV7-9, with 9 bases lining up with TRBD1. The CDR3 contains 15 residues. Germline values: CDR1 SEHNR, CDR2 FQNEAQ (reference sequence). The V and J ends lost 0 bases and 6 bases, in that order; junction bases with no gene match: 6. CDR3 protein: CASSLAGTGPFEQYF. CDR3 in DNA: TGTGCCAGCAGCTTAGCCGGGACAGGGCCCTTCGAGCAGTACTTC.

This clonotype was seen a few times. V usage is TRBV20-1 and J usage is TRBJ2-2; 10 bases line up with TRBD2. V was pared by 7 bases and J by 5 bases, with 4 bases of the junction left unmatched. CDR3 size: 13 residues. Germline V lookup: CDR1 DFQATT, CDR2 SNEGSKA (reference sequence). CDR3: CSVLAGSTGELFF. DNA of the CDR3: TGCAGTGTACTAGCGGGGAGTACCGGGGAGCTGTTTTTT.

The chain's CDR3 is CASTRGDHNEQFF. The CDR3 region has the DNA TGTGCCAGCACGCGGGGGGACCACAATGAGCAGTTCTTC. V gene TRBV7-9 combines with J gene TRBJ2-1, with 8 nucleotides matching TRBD2. V gave up 7 bases and J gave up 5 bases; unmatched junction bases: 4. CDR1 and CDR2 (germline): SEHNR, FQNEAQ (reference sequence). The CDR3 contains 13 residues. Full variable domain (missing parts from reference TRBV7-9 and TRBJ2-1): DTGVSQNPRHKITKRGQNVTFRCDPISEHNRLYWYRQTLGQGPEFLTYFQNEAQLEKSRLLSDRFSAERPKGSFSTLEIQRTEQGDSAMYLCASTRGDHNEQFFGPGTRLTVL.